This entry lists 15 T cell receptor beta chains sequenced from one sample in a study of tumor and adjacent non-tumor tissue in lung cancer (dated by TCRdb to 2017 to 2018). Libraries were built with multiplex PCR. TCRdb names Illumina HiSeq 2500 as the instrument used. Following protocols modified from ARM-PCR, the researchers constructed TCRbeta libraries through three rounds of nested PCR with primers (Table S4). Using fastp trimming at Q25 and MiXCR clonotype assembly, TCRdb reanalyzed the public sequencing data and kept in-frame beta chains. Rows are combined by CDR3 protein, so each entry shows the most common genes and DNA. The sample has about 110,000 distinct CDR3 sequences on record, 84% of them singletons. The top ten clonotypes cover 20% to 25% of the sample. Bulk unsorted tissue served as the source for RNA extraction, and RNA quality was assessed using a NanoDrop ND-1000 and an Agilent 2100.

The material sequenced was lung tumor tissue. Receptor source: a man between 65 and 85 years old with non-small cell lung cancer.

The rearrangement joins TRBV29-1 to TRBJ1-6; 8 nucleotides match TRBD1. CDR1 and CDR2 from the germline V gene are SQVTM and ANQGSEA. The CDR3 contains 13 residues. CDR3 nucleotides: TGCATCGTGAATGGGACAGGCAACTCACCCCTCCACTTT. It specifies CIVNGTGNSPLHF.

This clonotype appeared a few times. One junction end disagrees with the germline gene, perhaps due to a read error. The V and J genes are TRBV6-5 and TRBJ2-1; perhaps TRBD1 as D (5 bases). The germline CDR1 and CDR2 sequences are MNHEY and SVGAGI. The CDR3 contains 16 residues. The CDR3 nucleotides are TGTGCCAGCGGTTACGGTGTAGGGGATTACTACAATGAGCAGTTCTTT. It encodes CASGYGVGDYYNEQFF.

Note on this clonotype: One junction end does not reproduce the germline sequence, and a read error may be involved. The chain employs TRBV12-3 or TRBV12-4 and TRBJ1-5; D may be TRBD1 (6 bases). The CDR3 spans 16 residues. This CDR3 reads CARSTYRGQGNQPQRF. The CDR3, as DNA: TGTGCCAGGAGTACATATCGGGGGCAGGGCAATCAGCCCCAGCGTTTT.

V gene TRBV29-1 combines with J gene TRBJ2-3; 9 positions match TRBD1. V gave up 8 bases and J gave up 15 bases; unmatched junction bases: 30. In germline, CDR1 is SQVTM, CDR2 ANQGSEA. The CDR3 covers 17 residues. Here the CDR3 DNA reads TGCAGCTTACTCCCATATGTGACAGGGGGGGATACAGATAGGCATTATTTT. Its protein product is CSLLPYVTGGDTDRHYF.

A remark on this clonotype: Compared with germline, one end of the junction differs, possibly owing to a read error. The chain uses TRBV11-2 and TRBJ2-1, with D maybe TRBD1 (5 bases). Germline V CDR1 and CDR2: SGHAT, FQNNGV. This CDR3 spans 14 amino acids. Here the CDR3 reads CARSLTRQYNVQFF. The CDR3 DNA follows: TGTGCCAGAAGCTTAACGAGACAGTACAATGTGCAGTTCTTC. The full variable domain, with the rest looked up from reference TRBV11-2 and TRBJ2-1, is EAGVAQSPRYKIIEKRQSVAFWCNPISGHATLYWYQQILGQGPKLLIQFQNNGVVDDSQLPKDRFSAERLKGVDSTLKIQPAKLEDSAVYLCARSLTRQYNVQFFGPGTRLTVL.

The chain links TRBV28 to TRBJ1-5; 9 bases fit TRBD1. From germline, CDR1 is MDHEN and CDR2 SYDVKM. V dropped 7 bases and J dropped 1; count of bases not matched to a gene: 5. The CDR3 is 15 amino acids. The CDR3: CASNRGLNSNQPQHF. The CDR3 coding sequence is TGTGCCAGCAACAGGGGGCTAAACAGCAATCAGCCCCAGCATTTT.

A remark on this clonotype: The conserved closing phenylalanine or tryptophan is absent in this CDR3, likely reflecting a read error. It is unclear where the CDR3 begins or ends on the DNA, so no DNA is shown, and the CDR3 is as TCRdb lists it. The chain's CDR3 is CGSSPGLGNTNERFS. This chain links TRBV6-2 or TRBV6-3 with TRBJ2-1; TRBD2, the table's D call, was not compared with the DNA. The CDR3 region is 15 residues in length, termini included. Per the germline V gene, CDR1 is MNHEY and CDR2 is SVGEGT.

The J gene is TRBJ2-7, the V gene TRBV20-1; 7 bases align to TRBD1. Trimming cost V 5 bases and J 7 bases; bases outside gene matches: 11. Germline CDR1 reads DFQATT; CDR2 reads SNEGSKA (reference sequence). The CDR3 runs to 13 residues. Here the CDR3 DNA reads TGCAGTGCTTACCCAGGGGGTTGGGGTGAGCAGTACTTC. Protein product: CSAYPGGWGEQYF.

A remark on this clonotype: A junction end diverges from the germline sequence, so it may reflect a read error. V usage is TRBV6-5 and J usage is TRBJ2-7; maybe TRBD2 (6 bases). Germline CDR1 reads MNHEY; CDR2 reads SVGAGI. The CDR3 sequence is 14 residues long. CDR3: CASRWAGTPRELYF. CDR3 nucleotide sequence: TGTGCCAGCAGATGGGCGGGGACTCCCCGCGAGCTGTATTTC.

On this clonotype: An end of the junction does not agree with germline; a read error may underlie this. This chain joins TRBV10-3 and TRBJ2-2; 7 nucleotides line up with TRBD1. Germline assignment: CDR1 ENHRY and CDR2 SYGVKD. The length of the CDR3 is 15 residues. As DNA, the CDR3 is TGTGTCATCGCTACAGGGGTAAGTTACACCGGGGAGCAGTTTTTT. It codes for CVIATGVSYTGEQFF.

The V and J genes are TRBV4-2 and TRBJ2-1, with 14 nucleotides matching TRBD2. CDR3 length: 16 amino acids. Germline values: CDR1 LGHNA, CDR2 YNFKEQ. Here the CDR3 reads CVRSQDGLAGGNEQFF. CDR3 sequence (DNA): TGTGTCAGAAGCCAAGATGGACTAGCGGGAGGCAATGAGCAGTTCTTC.

This clonotype has at least ten counts. This chain joins TRBV29-1 and TRBJ2-2; a weak D match, TRBD1 (6 bases). The CDR3 consists of 14 residues. Trimming stripped 7 bases from V and 3 bases from J, with 15 bases between. CDR1 is SQVTM, CDR2 ANQGSEA, per germline. This chain's CDR3 is CSANRDMYTGELFF. CDR3 sequence (DNA): TGCAGCGCCAACCGGGACATGTACACCGGGGAGCTGTTTTTT.

This clonotype was seen a handful of times. At one end the junction does not follow the germline gene, possibly because of a read error. V is TRBV29-1 and J is TRBJ2-5; TRBD2 might be the D (5 bases). Germline values: CDR1 SQVTM, CDR2 ANQGSEA. This CDR3 spans 12 amino acids. The CDR3 loop reads CIVEAWGETQYF. The CDR3 bases are TGCATCGTTGAGGCATGGGGAGAGACCCAATACTTC.

The genes are TRBV10-3 and TRBJ2-5; the match to TRBD2 covers 9 bases. Trimming at V came to 7 bases and at J to 4 bases, leaving 13 bases not matched to a gene. The CDR3 totals 16 residues. CDR1 is ENHRY, CDR2 SYGVKD, per germline. Written as DNA, the CDR3 is TGTGCCATCAACAGGGGATTAGCGGGAGACGGAGAGACCCAGTACTTC. The encoded protein is CAINRGLAGDGETQYF.

Points on this clonotype: At one end, the junction sequence differs from germline, possibly due to a read error. V and J are TRBV20-1 and TRBJ2-1; D might be TRBD1 or TRBD2, each matching 5 bases. In germline, CDR1 is DFQATT, CDR2 SNEGSKA (reference sequence). There are 17 residues in the CDR3. The CDR3 reads CSARDPSASRAYNEQFF. DNA for the CDR3: TGCAGTGCTAGGGATCCCTCCGCTAGCAGGGCCTACAATGAGCAATTCTTC.